These 29 T cell receptor beta chains came from one sample sequenced in a study of post-analysis software for immune sequencing data. Study-level results: A few TRBV segments occurring more often in patients than controls included TRBV5-6, TRBV5-1 and TRBV20-1.

Unique-molecular-identifier-tagged TCR beta cDNA libraries were used. TCRdb itself ran the PCR reads through MiXCR, one entry per CDR3 protein. Of roughly 400,000 distinct CDR3 sequences in the sample, 39% were seen once. Antigen specificity for these receptors is unknown. The sample taken for sequencing was blood. Every receptor here comes from a girl between 2 and 10 years old with multiple sclerosis.

The chain employs TRBV3-1 and TRBJ1-1; D unresolved. The V and J ends lost 3 bases and 0 bases respectively, with 8 bases between them. The CDR3 contains 14 residues. Germline values: CDR1 LGHDT, CDR2 YNNKEL (reference sequence). The CDR3: CASSQVNLNTEAFF. The CDR3 region has the DNA TGTGCCAGCAGCCAGGTCAACCTGAACACTGAAGCTTTCTTT.

The chain carries TRBV10-3 and TRBJ2-5; weak D call: TRBD2 (6 bases). The germline V gene encodes CDR1 ENHRY and CDR2 SYGVKD. This CDR3 has 13 residues. V shed 2 bases and J shed 8 bases, with 12 bases lying between them. The CDR3 spells CAISEGGVATQYF. As DNA, the CDR3 is TGTGCCATCAGTGAGGGCGGGGTGGCCACCCAGTACTTC.

This rearrangement joins TRBV29-1 to TRBJ2-7, with D uncertain. There are 11 residues in the CDR3. The V gene lost 4 bases and the J gene lost 8 bases, with 12 bases spanning the gap. CDR1 and CDR2 from the germline V gene are SQVTM and ANQGSEA. CDR3 sequence: CSVAGLYKQYF. The CDR3 DNA follows: TGCAGCGTTGCGGGTTTATACAAGCAGTACTTC.

V is TRBV25-1 and J is TRBJ2-7; D remains ambiguous. Germline CDR1 and CDR2: MGHDK and SYGVNS. The V end was cut by 4 bases, the J end by 1 base, with 17 bases between. The length of the CDR3 is 16 residues. This CDR3 reads CASSAKGPIRSYEQYF. CDR3 nucleotides: TGTGCCAGCAGTGCAAAAGGGCCTATCCGATCCTACGAGCAGTACTTC.

The chain recombines TRBV7-2 with TRBJ1-3; TRBD1 aligns across 7 bases. The CDR3 spans 15 residues. Germline CDR1 is SGHTA and CDR2 is FQGNSA. Trimming at V came to 5 bases and at J to 3 bases, leaving 7 bases not matched to a gene. The DNA of the CDR3 is TGTGCCAGCAGCCCAGGGGGTTTCAGTGGAAACACCATATATTTT. Its protein product is CASSPGGFSGNTIYF. Full variable domain (remainder filled in from reference TRBV7-2 and TRBJ1-3): GAGVSQSPSNKVTEKGKDVELRCDPISGHTALYWYRQSLGQGLEFLIYFQGNSAPDKSGLPSDRFSAERTGGSVSTLTIQRTQQEDSAVYLCASSPGGFSGNTIYFGEGSWLTVV.

This chain connects TRBV10-3 to TRBJ2-5; 8 bases align to TRBD1. Trimming cost V 5 bases and J 6 bases; bases outside gene matches: 8. The germline gives CDR1 ENHRY, CDR2 SYGVKD. The CDR3 runs 14 residues. The CDR3 bases are TGTGCCATCAGTAAGGGACAGGAACGACAGACCCAGTACTTC. As protein: CAISKGQERQTQYF.

This clonotype was recorded a few times. The V and J genes are TRBV20-1 and TRBJ2-1, with D perhaps assigned TRBD1 or TRBD2 (5 bases each). This CDR3 spans 17 amino acids. Germline CDR1 and CDR2: DFQATT and SNEGSKA (reference sequence). V was trimmed by 5 bases and J by 0 bases, leaving 20 bases between them. This chain's CDR3 is CSAFSGPTVSSYNEQFF. The CDR3, as DNA: TGCAGTGCTTTTTCGGGGCCCACCGTGAGCTCCTACAATGAGCAGTTCTTC.

The chain carries TRBV21-1 and TRBJ2-7. TRBV21-1 is a known pseudogene. The CDR3 runs 14 residues. The CDR3 region has the DNA TGTGCCAGCTGGTCCACCGGCGACTCCTACGAGCAGTACTTC. Translation gives CASWSTGDSYEQYF.

The chain links TRBV9 to TRBJ2-3, with a weak D call TRBD2 (6 bases). Trimming removed 4 bases from V and 2 bases from J, with 14 bases in between. The CDR3 is 15 amino acids. CDR1 is SGDLS and CDR2 is YYNGEE in the germline V gene. For the CDR3, the DNA is TGTGCCAGCAGCCCTCGTGGGGGGTACACAGATACGCAGTATTTT. This translates into CASSPRGGYTDTQYF.

The V gene is TRBV15, the J gene TRBJ2-4; 9 bases match TRBD2. Germline CDR1 reads LNHNV; CDR2 reads YYDKDF (reference sequence). The CDR3 has 13 residues. J lost 12 bases, V lost 4 bases, and 7 bases had no gene match. CDR3 bases: TGTGCCACCAGCACTATAGCGGGAGAGAGTCAGTACTTC. Amino acid sequence: CATSTIAGESQYF.

This clonotype has more than one count but fewer than ten. The chain links TRBV6-6 to TRBJ2-5; TRBD1 agrees at 7 bases. J gave up 3 bases and V 5 bases, and 9 bases lay outside the gene matches. There are 15 residues in the CDR3. The germline V gene has CDR1 MNHNY and CDR2 SVGAGI (reference sequence). The CDR3: CASSPSRTGKETQYF. Here the CDR3 DNA reads TGTGCCAGCAGTCCCTCGCGGACAGGCAAAGAGACCCAGTACTTC.

This clonotype came up a few times. This chain uses TRBV7-9 with TRBJ2-5; D possibly uses TRBD1 or TRBD2 (5 bases each). The J call is uncertain, as TRBJ2-7 better fits the DNA end. The V gene's germline CDR1 is SEHNR and CDR2 FQNEAQ (reference sequence). The CDR3 extends over 15 amino acids. CDR3 nucleotide sequence: TGTGCCAGCAGCACGGGATTTCAGGGACCCTACGAGCAGTACTTC. Residues: CASSTGFQGPYEQYF.

The chain links TRBV29-1 to TRBJ1-1, with D maybe TRBD1 (6 bases). Germline V gives CDR1 SQVTM, CDR2 ANQGSEA. V lost 4 bases, J lost 5 bases, and 26 bases lay in between. This CDR3 has 17 residues. The CDR3 loop reads CSVAGGDIGRISTEAFF. The CDR3 nucleotides are TGCAGCGTTGCCGGGGGGGACATAGGCCGGATTAGTACTGAAGCTTTCTTT.

A few counts support this clonotype. V gene TRBV29-1 combines with J gene TRBJ2-4; the D call may be TRBD1 or TRBD2 (6 bases each). Trimming removed 3 bases from V and 0 bases from J, with 12 bases in between. The CDR3 extends over 15 amino acids. Germline values: CDR1 SQVTM, CDR2 ANQGSEA. The CDR3 nucleotides are TGCAGCGTTGAGGGGGGCCCCATAGCCAAAAACATTCAGTACTTC. Its protein product is CSVEGGPIAKNIQYF.

Worth noting for this clonotype: A much bigger clone sits one base away, suggesting this may be a read error. The V call is TRBV2, the J call TRBJ2-7; D perhaps matches TRBD2 (5 bases). The CDR3 sequence is 11 residues long. V lost 7 bases and J 3 bases, leaving 7 bases between the germline ends. The V gene's germline CDR1 is SNHLY and CDR2 FYNNEI. CDR3 sequence (DNA): TGTGCCAGCAACCGGGGCTACGAGCAGTACTTC. The encoded protein is CASNRGYEQYF.

The chain carries TRBV20-1 and TRBJ2-7; D uncertain. Trimming left V 6 bases short and J 2 bases short, with 20 bases between. Germline assignment: CDR1 DFQATT and CDR2 SNEGSKA (reference sequence). The CDR3 length is 15 residues. CDR3 in amino acids: CSANDKGFGAYEQYF. The CDR3 region has the DNA TGCAGTGCGAACGACAAGGGTTTTGGCGCCTACGAGCAGTACTTC.

The V gene is TRBV28, the J gene TRBJ2-5; 10 bases fit TRBD2. J lost 11 bases, V lost 5 bases, and 14 bases had no gene match. CDR1 and CDR2 (germline): MDHEN, SYDVKM. CDR3 length: 15 residues. Here the CDR3 reads CASSPAGGLHNEQYF. CDR3 in DNA: TGTGCCAGCAGTCCAGCGGGGGGGCTTCACAATGAGCAGTACTTC.

This clonotype was counted a few times. The V gene is TRBV3-1, the J gene TRBJ1-1; D not certain. The CDR3 loop spans 13 amino acids. Germline CDR1 LGHDT, CDR2 YNNKEL (reference sequence). V lost 0 bases and J 10 bases, leaving 12 bases between the germline ends. The CDR3 DNA sequence: TGTGCCAGCAGCCAAGATGGATTCAGAAGAGCTTTCTTT. Protein: CASSQDGFRRAFF.

The chain couples TRBV7-9 to TRBJ2-7; D is uncertain. V was clipped by 5 bases and J by 3 bases, with 8 bases between them. In germline, CDR1 is SEHNR, CDR2 FQNEAQ (reference sequence). This CDR3 is 12 amino acids long. Here the CDR3 DNA reads TGTGCCAGCAGCCAGTCTTTCTACGAGCAGTACTTC. Translating it yields CASSQSFYEQYF.

This rearrangement joins TRBV20-1 to TRBJ1-4; D possibly corresponds to TRBD1 (6 bases). Trimming removed 6 bases at V and 4 bases at J, with 15 bases between. This CDR3 spans 14 amino acids. Germline CDR1 is DFQATT and CDR2 is SNEGSKA (reference sequence). The CDR3 loop is CSAPNWGRNEKLFF. CDR3 in DNA: TGCAGTGCCCCAAACTGGGGGCGTAATGAAAAACTGTTTTTT.

V usage is TRBV12-3 or TRBV12-4 and J usage is TRBJ2-7; no firm D call. The V gene lost 0 bases and the J gene lost 4 bases, with 13 bases spanning the gap. The CDR3 is made up of 15 amino acids. CDR3 DNA sequence: TGTGCCAGCAGTTTAGCACATGGATCCCTTTACGAGCAGTACTTC. Translation gives CASSLAHGSLYEQYF.

V usage is TRBV18 and J usage is TRBJ1-1; unclear D gene. Germline CDR1 reads KGHSH; CDR2 reads LQKENI. The CDR3 sequence is 14 residues long. V was clipped by 3 bases and J by 4 bases, with 12 bases between them. CDR3 in amino acids: CASSPRMEGTEAFF. The DNA of the CDR3 is TGTGCCAGCTCACCGAGGATGGAGGGCACTGAAGCTTTCTTT.

This clonotype was detected a few times. V and J are TRBV21-1 and TRBJ2-7; whether TRBD1, the table's D call, matches the DNA was not checked. TRBV21-1 represents a pseudogene. The CDR3 is 16 amino acids. CDR3 coding DNA: TGTGCCAGCAGCAAATTGAAGCGACAGGGAAGCTACGAGCAGTACTTC. Translation gives CASSKLKRQGSYEQYF.

V is TRBV6-6 and J is TRBJ2-7; D possibly matches TRBD1 or TRBD2 (5 bases each). Trimming shortened V by 5 bases and J by 3 bases, and 20 bases separated the two germline ends. Germline-derived CDR1 and CDR2 are MNHNY and SVGAGI (reference sequence). The CDR3 runs to 16 residues. The CDR3 is CASSRDGGSLNYEQYF. As DNA, the CDR3 is TGTGCCAGCAGTCGGGACGGTGGTTCCTTAAACTACGAGCAGTACTTC.

The genes are TRBV7-2 and TRBJ2-1; D is unclear. Germline CDR1 reads SGHTA; CDR2 reads FQGNSA. CDR3 length: 15 amino acids. V shed 3 bases and J shed 1 base, with 10 bases lying between them. CDR3 region: CASSFLGLSYNEQFF. The CDR3 DNA sequence: TGTGCCAGCAGCTTTCTAGGGCTATCCTACAATGAGCAGTTCTTC.

This clonotype was observed a few times. The V gene is TRBV3-1, the J gene TRBJ2-5, with D perhaps TRBD2 (5 bases). Germline V gives CDR1 LGHDT, CDR2 YNNKEL (reference sequence). CDR3 size: 14 residues. Trimming removed 4 bases at V and 4 bases at J, with 13 bases between. The CDR3 DNA sequence: TGTGCCAGCAGCCGATCCTTGGGGAGAGAGACCCAGTACTTC. It yields the protein CASSRSLGRETQYF.

This chain links TRBV10-3 with TRBJ2-7, with 11 bases matching TRBD2. The CDR3 sequence is 16 residues long. Trimming cost V 2 bases and J 5 bases; bases outside gene matches: 8. The germline gives CDR1 ENHRY, CDR2 SYGVKD. In DNA form, the CDR3 reads TGTGCCATCAGTGAGACCGGGACTAGCGGTTTCGACGAGCAGTACTTC. As protein: CAISETGTSGFDEQYF.

This chain links TRBV20-1 with TRBJ2-1; no definite D call. The ends were cut back, 3 bases at V and 4 bases at J, with 10 bases in the middle. Germline CDR1 is DFQATT and CDR2 is SNEGSKA (reference sequence). CDR3 length: 13 amino acids. Here the CDR3 reads CSASRVNYNEQFF. The CDR3 nucleotides read TGCAGTGCTAGTCGAGTCAATTACAATGAGCAGTTCTTC.

Notes on this clonotype: Lacking the conserved final phenylalanine or tryptophan, this CDR3 likely reflects a read error. DNA of the CDR3: TGTGCCAGCAGCCAACGAGCCCGAAAGGGCCTAGCGTACTACGAGCAGTACATC. Protein product: CASSQRARKGLAYYEQYI. The chain joins TRBV4-2 to TRBJ2-4; possible D gene TRBD2, 6 bases. The J call may not be correct, given that the DNA end is closer to TRBJ2-7. Germline V gene lookup returns CDR1 LGHNA and CDR2 YNFKEQ. The CDR3 has 18 residues.